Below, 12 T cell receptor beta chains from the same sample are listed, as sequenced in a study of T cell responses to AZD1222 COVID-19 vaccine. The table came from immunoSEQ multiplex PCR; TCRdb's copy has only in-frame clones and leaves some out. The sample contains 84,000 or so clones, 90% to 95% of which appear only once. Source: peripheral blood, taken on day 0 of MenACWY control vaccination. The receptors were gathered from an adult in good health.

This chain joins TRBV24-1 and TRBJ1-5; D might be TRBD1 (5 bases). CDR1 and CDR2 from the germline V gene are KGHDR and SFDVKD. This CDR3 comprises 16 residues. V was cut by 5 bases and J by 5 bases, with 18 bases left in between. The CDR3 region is CATSATGGGTDQPQHF. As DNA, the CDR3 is TGTGCCACCAGTGCCACGGGGGGGGGAACGGATCAGCCCCAGCATTTT.

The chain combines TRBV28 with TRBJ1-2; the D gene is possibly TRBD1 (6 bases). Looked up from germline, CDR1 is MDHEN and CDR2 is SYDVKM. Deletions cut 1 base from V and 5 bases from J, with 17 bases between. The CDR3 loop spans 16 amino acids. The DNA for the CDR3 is TGTGCCAGCAGTTTATTACACAGGGCTGGGGGTTATGGCTACACCTTC. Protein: CASSLLHRAGGYGYTF.

The CDR3 sequence is CASSYISGDSTDTQYF. For the CDR3, the DNA is TGTGCCAGCAGTTATATTAGCGGGGATAGCACAGATACGCAGTATTTT. This rearrangement joins TRBV7-9 to TRBJ2-3; 8 bases are a match to TRBD2. The CDR3 consists of 16 residues. Trimming at V came to 6 bases and at J to 0 bases, leaving 8 bases not matched to a gene. Per germline, CDR1 SEHNR and CDR2 FQNEAQ (reference sequence). Full variable domain (rest looked up from reference TRBV7-9 and TRBJ2-3): DTGVSQNPRHKITKRGQNVTFRCDPISEHNRLYWYRQTLGQGPEFLTYFQNEAQLEKSRLLSDRFSAERPKGSFSTLEIQRTEQGDSAMYLCASSYISGDSTDTQYFGPGTRLTVL.

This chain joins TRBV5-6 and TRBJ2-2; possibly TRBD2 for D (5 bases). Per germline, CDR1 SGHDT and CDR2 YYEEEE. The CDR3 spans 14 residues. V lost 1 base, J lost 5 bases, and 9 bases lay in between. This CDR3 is CASSLKLVTGELFF. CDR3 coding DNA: TGTGCCAGCAGCTTGAAACTAGTTACCGGGGAGCTGTTTTTT.

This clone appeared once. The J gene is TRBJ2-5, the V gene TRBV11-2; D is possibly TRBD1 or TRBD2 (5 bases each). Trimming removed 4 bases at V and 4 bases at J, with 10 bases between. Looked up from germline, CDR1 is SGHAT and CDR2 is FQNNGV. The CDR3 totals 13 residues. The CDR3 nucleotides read TGTGCCAGCAGCTCAGGGACCGGAGAGACCCAGTACTTC. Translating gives CASSSGTGETQYF.

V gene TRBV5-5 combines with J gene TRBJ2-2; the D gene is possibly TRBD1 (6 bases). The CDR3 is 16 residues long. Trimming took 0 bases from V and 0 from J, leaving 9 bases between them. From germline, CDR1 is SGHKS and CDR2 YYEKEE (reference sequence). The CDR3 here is CASSLEGGANTGELFF. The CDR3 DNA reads TGTGCCAGCAGCTTGGAAGGGGGAGCGAACACCGGGGAGCTGTTTTTT. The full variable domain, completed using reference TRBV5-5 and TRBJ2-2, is DAGVTQSPTHLIKTRGQQVTLRCSPISGHKSVSWYQQVLGQGPQFIFQYYEKEERGRGNFPDRFSARQFPNYSSELNVNALLLGDSALYLCASSLEGGANTGELFFGEGSRLTVL.

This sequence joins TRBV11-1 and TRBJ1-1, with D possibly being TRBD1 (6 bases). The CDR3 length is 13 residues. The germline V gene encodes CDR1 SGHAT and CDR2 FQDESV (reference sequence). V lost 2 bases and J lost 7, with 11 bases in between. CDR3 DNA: TGTGCCAGCAGCTTATGGGGGGCCCATGAAGCTTTCTTT. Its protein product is CASSLWGAHEAFF. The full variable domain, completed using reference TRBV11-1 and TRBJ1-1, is EAEVAQSPRYKITEKSQAVAFWCDPISGHATLYWYRQILGQGPELLVQFQDESVVDDSQLPKDRFSAERLKGVDSTLKIQPAELGDSAMYLCASSLWGAHEAFFGQGTRLTVV.

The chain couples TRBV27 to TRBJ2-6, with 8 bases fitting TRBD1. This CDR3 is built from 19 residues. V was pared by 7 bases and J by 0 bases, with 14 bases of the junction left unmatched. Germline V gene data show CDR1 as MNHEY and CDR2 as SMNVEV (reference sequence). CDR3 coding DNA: TGTGCCAGCACTCAGACAGGGGCCCATCTTAACTCTGGGGCCAACGTCCTGACTTTC. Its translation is CASTQTGAHLNSGANVLTF. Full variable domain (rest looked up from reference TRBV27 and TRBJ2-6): EAQVTQNPRYLITVTGKKLTVTCSQNMNHEYMSWYRQDPGLGLRQIYYSMNVEVTDKGDVPEGYKVSRKEKRNFPLILESPSPNQTSLYFCASTQTGAHLNSGANVLTFGAGSRLTVL.

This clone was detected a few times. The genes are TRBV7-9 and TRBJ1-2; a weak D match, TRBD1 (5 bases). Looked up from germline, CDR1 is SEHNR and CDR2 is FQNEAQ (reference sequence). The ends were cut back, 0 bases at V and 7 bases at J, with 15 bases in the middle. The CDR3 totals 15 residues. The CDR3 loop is CASSLALKPGPGYTF. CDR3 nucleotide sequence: TGTGCCAGCAGCTTAGCGCTTAAGCCAGGGCCTGGCTACACCTTC.

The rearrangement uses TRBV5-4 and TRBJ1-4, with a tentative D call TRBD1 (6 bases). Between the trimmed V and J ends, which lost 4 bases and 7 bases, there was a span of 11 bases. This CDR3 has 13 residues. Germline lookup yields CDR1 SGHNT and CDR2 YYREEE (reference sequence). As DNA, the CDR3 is TGTGCCAGCAGCATCGGGACAACTGAAAAACTGTTTTTT. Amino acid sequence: CASSIGTTEKLFF.

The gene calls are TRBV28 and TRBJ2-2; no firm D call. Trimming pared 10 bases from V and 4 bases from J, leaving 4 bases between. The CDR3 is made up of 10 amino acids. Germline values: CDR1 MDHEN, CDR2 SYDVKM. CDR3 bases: TGTGCCACCTCCACCGGGGAGCTGTTTTTT. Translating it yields CATSTGELFF.

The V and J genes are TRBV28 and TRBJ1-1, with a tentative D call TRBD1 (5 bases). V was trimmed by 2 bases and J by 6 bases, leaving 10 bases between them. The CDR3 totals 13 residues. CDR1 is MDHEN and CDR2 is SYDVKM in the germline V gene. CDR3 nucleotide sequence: TGTGCCAGCAGTTTACGGGGGTGGGCTGAAGCTTTCTTT. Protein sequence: CASSLRGWAEAFF.